These 26 T cell receptor beta chains share one sample of origin, sequenced in a study of cytomegalovirus exposure and HLA in healthy donors. A multiplex PCR was run with 60 Vbeta primers and 13 Jbeta primers. Assay: immunoSEQ multiplex PCR; the TCRdb copy retains only in-frame clones and omits some. The sample records 150,000 to 200,000 clones, almost 80% being singletons. The sample taken for sequencing was PBMCs. The receptor set was obtained from a man between 50 and 59 years old in good health and CMV-seropositive.

The CDR3 loop reads CSVGGPGGDYGYTF. CDR3 bases: TGCAGCGTTGGAGGTCCAGGAGGGGACTATGGCTACACCTTC. The rearrangement links TRBV29-1 to TRBJ1-2; D is possibly TRBD1 (5 bases). Germline-derived CDR1 and CDR2 are SQVTM and ANQGSEA. This CDR3 is built from 14 residues. V lost 4 bases and J lost 3, with 15 bases in between.

This clone was recorded once. The chain carries TRBV28 and TRBJ2-4; D is perhaps TRBD1 (6 bases). This CDR3 has 16 residues. Germline V gene lookup returns CDR1 MDHEN and CDR2 SYDVKM. V was clipped by 3 bases and J by 8 bases, with 20 bases between them. The CDR3 region is CASSFPRTGSRDIQYF. The CDR3 DNA follows: TGTGCCAGCAGTTTCCCCCGCACAGGGTCTAGGGACATTCAGTACTTC.

The V gene is TRBV28, the J gene TRBJ1-4; a possible D gene is TRBD1 (6 bases). The CDR3 loop spans 12 amino acids. V was trimmed by 10 bases and J by 8 bases, leaving 14 bases between them. Germline CDR1 and CDR2: MDHEN and SYDVKM. CDR3 sequence (DNA): TGTGCCACCCGCCTCAGGGGAGAAAAACTGTTTTTT. It translates to CATRLRGEKLFF.

The chain recombines TRBV29-1 with TRBJ1-2, with 10 bases matching TRBD1. Looked up from germline, CDR1 is SQVTM and CDR2 is ANQGSEA. The CDR3 length is 14 residues. With 7 bases clipped from V and 7 bases from J, the junction kept 12 bases outside the gene matches. CDR3: CSALTGTGEFGYTF. As DNA, the CDR3 is TGCAGCGCCCTGACCGGGACAGGGGAGTTTGGCTACACCTTC. Based on the CDR3 plus reference TRBV29-1 and TRBJ1-2, the full variable domain is SAVISQKPSRDICQRGTSLTIQCQVDSQVTMMFWYRQQPGQSLTLIATANQGSEATYESGFVIDKFPISRPNLTFSTLTVSNMSPEDSSIYLCSALTGTGEFGYTFGSGTRLTVV.

This sequence joins TRBV27 and TRBJ1-1; tentative D call: TRBD1 (6 bases). CDR3 length: 13 residues. Trimming removed 6 bases at V and 4 bases at J, with 12 bases between. Germline CDR1 reads MNHEY; CDR2 reads SMNVEV (reference sequence). DNA of the CDR3: TGTGCCAGCAGGGGGGCAGGGTTCACTGAAGCTTTCTTT. It encodes CASRGAGFTEAFF.

The J gene is TRBJ2-5, the V gene TRBV6-6; D uncertain. The CDR3 has 11 residues. Germline-derived CDR1 and CDR2 are MNHNY and SVGAGI (reference sequence). The V end lost 6 bases, the J end lost 8 bases, and 10 bases lay between the germline ends. CDR3: CASSPGRTQYF. The CDR3 nucleotides read TGTGCCAGCAGCCCCGGTCGAACCCAGTACTTC.

The chain carries TRBV7-9 and TRBJ1-1; no clear D gene. Germline CDR1 and CDR2: SEHNR and FQNEAQ (reference sequence). Trimming removed 1 base at V and 7 bases at J, with 16 bases between. The CDR3 is 15 amino acids. CDR3 region: CASSLGYFNQVEAFF. CDR3 sequence (DNA): TGTGCCAGCAGCTTAGGCTACTTCAACCAGGTTGAAGCTTTCTTT. The entire variable domain, with the rest obtained from reference TRBV7-9 and TRBJ1-1, is as follows: DTGVSQNPRHKITKRGQNVTFRCDPISEHNRLYWYRQTLGQGPEFLTYFQNEAQLEKSRLLSDRFSAERPKGSFSTLEIQRTEQGDSAMYLCASSLGYFNQVEAFFGQGTRLTVV.

J is TRBJ2-1 and V is TRBV19; TRBD2 is a possible D gene (5 bases). The CDR3 is 14 residues long. The germline V and J ends were trimmed by 4 bases and 6 bases, with 13 bases remaining between them. CDR1 is LNHDA, CDR2 SQIVND, per germline (reference sequence). This CDR3 is CASSNRDYPNEQFF. The DNA for the CDR3 is TGTGCCAGTAGTAACCGTGACTACCCCAATGAGCAGTTCTTC. The full variable domain, in which reference TRBV19 and TRBJ2-1 provide the parts outside the CDR3, is DGGITQSPKYLFRKEGQNVTLSCEQNLNHDAMYWYRQDPGQGLRLIYYSQIVNDFQKGDIAEGYSVSREKKESFPLTVTSAQKNPTAFYLCASSNRDYPNEQFFGPGTRLTVL.

The gene calls are TRBV5-4 and TRBJ2-7; D is perhaps TRBD1 (5 bases). V lost 0 bases and J lost 1, with 11 bases in between. This CDR3 has 15 amino acids. Germline lookup yields CDR1 SGHNT and CDR2 YYREEE (reference sequence). The CDR3 nucleotides are TGTGCCAGCAGCTTGGGGTGGGGCGCTTCCTACGAGCAGTACTTC. It specifies CASSLGWGASYEQYF. The variable domain in full, with the rest retrieved from reference TRBV5-4 and TRBJ2-7, is ETGVTQSPTHLIKTRGQQVTLRCSSQSGHNTVSWYQQALGQGPQFIFQYYREEENGRGNFPPRFSGLQFPNYSSELNVNALELDDSALYLCASSLGWGASYEQYFGPGTRLTVT.

V usage is TRBV5-1 and J usage is TRBJ1-6, with D maybe TRBD1 (5 bases). Germline CDR1 and CDR2: SGHRS and YFSETQ. V was pared by 3 bases and J by 7 bases, with 17 bases between. CDR3 length: 16 amino acids. The CDR3 spells CASSSGGVEGNSPLHF. The CDR3 nucleotides are TGCGCCAGCAGCTCGGGAGGGGTGGAGGGAAATTCACCCCTCCACTTT.

The chain carries TRBV7-2 and TRBJ2-5, with TRBD2 matching 7 bases. V was clipped by 5 bases and J by 5 bases; unmatched bases: 5. Per the germline V gene, CDR1 is SGHTA and CDR2 is FQGNSA. This CDR3 has 13 amino acids. Here the CDR3 DNA reads TGTGCCAGCAGCCGCGGGGGTCCGGAGACCCAGTACTTC. Its translation is CASSRGGPETQYF.

In its sample, this clone was seen once. This chain uses TRBV28 with TRBJ1-6; TRBD1 is a possible D gene (6 bases). Trimming took off 9 bases at V and 5 bases at J, with 17 bases between the two ends. This CDR3 region has 15 residues. CDR1 and CDR2 from the germline V gene are MDHEN and SYDVKM. The CDR3 DNA reads TGTGCCAGATTACACAGGGTGAAGGATAATTCACCCCTCCACTTT. Translating it yields CARLHRVKDNSPLHF.

DNA of the CDR3: TGTGCCAGCAGCTTGAAAATCGCGGCCGGGGGTTGGACTGAAGCTTTCTTT. Translated, it gives CASSLKIAAGGWTEAFF. The J gene is TRBJ1-1, the V gene TRBV5-6; TRBD1 might be the D (5 bases). V was pared by 1 base and J by 5 bases, with 21 bases between. Germline V gives CDR1 SGHDT, CDR2 YYEEEE. The CDR3 contains 17 residues. The full variable domain, rest sourced from reference TRBV5-6 and TRBJ1-1, is DAGVTQSPTHLIKTRGQQVTLRCSPKSGHDTVSWYQQALGQGPQFIFQYYEEEERQRGNFPDRFSGHQFPNYSSELNVNALLLGDSALYLCASSLKIAAGGWTEAFFGQGTRLTVV.

The J gene is TRBJ2-5, the V gene TRBV27; D unclear. This CDR3 is built from 13 residues. V dropped 0 bases and J dropped 5 bases, with 7 bases sitting between them. Germline V CDR1 and CDR2: MNHEY, SMNVEV (reference sequence). The chain's CDR3 is CASSLSSSETQYF. The CDR3 bases are TGTGCCAGCAGTTTATCTAGCTCCGAGACCCAGTACTTC.

Written as DNA, the CDR3 is TGTGCCAGCACCGAACAGGGTGATGGGTGGCAGCCCCAGCATTTT. This codes for CASTEQGDGWQPQHF. V usage is TRBV6-6 and J usage is TRBJ1-5; weak D call: TRBD1 (6 bases). The CDR3 contains 15 residues. V was pared by 7 bases and J by 7 bases, with 20 bases between. From germline, CDR1 is MNHNY and CDR2 SVGAGI (reference sequence).

The chain uses TRBV29-1 and TRBJ2-5, with unresolved D. The CDR3 runs to 13 residues. Deletions cut 6 bases from V and 5 bases from J, with 16 bases between. CDR1 is SQVTM and CDR2 is ANQGSEA in the germline V gene. CDR3 sequence (DNA): TGCAGCGTCCGAATGAGGCACGGGGAGACCCAGTACTTC. Amino acids: CSVRMRHGETQYF.

The chain links TRBV7-9 to TRBJ2-2; a possible D gene is TRBD1 (5 bases). Germline CDR1 SEHNR, CDR2 FQNEAQ (reference sequence). The CDR3 is made up of 16 amino acids. Trimming took 5 bases from V and 0 from J, leaving 13 bases between them. The CDR3 spells CASSTRESANTGELFF. The CDR3 DNA reads as TGTGCCAGCAGCACCAGGGAATCCGCGAACACCGGGGAGCTGTTTTTT.

Here the CDR3 reads CASSDPPGAYTDTQYF. The CDR3 nucleotides are TGTGCCAGCAGTGATCCCCCAGGGGCCTACACAGATACGCAGTATTTT. The chain uses TRBV6-1 and TRBJ2-3; a possible D gene is TRBD1 (6 bases). V was pared by 3 bases and J by 2 bases, with 15 bases between. Germline V gene data show CDR1 as MNHNS and CDR2 as SASEGT. The CDR3 sequence is 16 residues long.

The CDR3 bases are TGCGCCAGCAGCCAACAGGGGGATCAGCCCCAGCATTTT. Its protein product is CASSQQGDQPQHF. V and J are TRBV4-1 and TRBJ1-5, with 7 bases lining up with TRBD1. Trimming cost V 2 bases and J 5 bases; bases outside gene matches: 0. Per germline, CDR1 MGHRA and CDR2 YSYEKL. The CDR3 has 13 residues.

This clone has a single count. This rearrangement joins TRBV7-2 to TRBJ2-7; D ambiguous. Germline V lookup: CDR1 SGHTA, CDR2 FQGNSA. The V end lost 1 base, the J end lost 3 bases, and 16 bases lay between the germline ends. The CDR3 is made up of 16 amino acids. DNA of the CDR3: TGTGCCAGCAGCTTAGGGTTTGACGGAGCCAACTACGAGCAGTACTTC. Protein sequence: CASSLGFDGANYEQYF.

This clone was detected a few times. The chain uses TRBV5-4 and TRBJ2-5; maybe TRBD2 (6 bases). CDR1 and CDR2 from the germline V gene are SGHNT and YYREEE (reference sequence). The CDR3 covers 15 residues. V dropped 2 bases and J dropped 1 base, with 12 bases sitting between them. The CDR3 nucleotides read TGTGCCAGCAGCTTAAGGACTACCCTCCAAGAGACCCAGTACTTC. This encodes CASSLRTTLQETQYF.

The chain links TRBV27 to TRBJ2-7, with D possibly being TRBD1 (5 bases). The CDR3 length is 14 residues. The germline V gene has CDR1 MNHEY and CDR2 SMNVEV (reference sequence). Trimming took 2 bases from V and 2 from J, leaving 10 bases between them. The CDR3 loop is CASSLNRLTYEQYF. CDR3 in DNA: TGTGCCAGCAGTTTAAACAGGCTTACCTACGAGCAGTACTTC.

This clone was picked up one time. The V gene is TRBV19, the J gene TRBJ2-6; 7 bases are shared with TRBD1. V lost 5 bases, J lost 0 bases, and 1 base stayed unmatched. CDR3 length: 15 residues. Germline V gives CDR1 LNHDA, CDR2 SQIVND (reference sequence). CDR3 DNA: TGTGCCAGTAGTTCAGGGGGCTCTGGGGCCAACGTCCTGACTTTC. This gives the protein CASSSGGSGANVLTF.

This chain uses TRBV2 with TRBJ2-5, with D possibly matching TRBD2 (6 bases). This CDR3 contains 16 residues. The germline V and J ends were trimmed by 1 base and 4 bases, with 16 bases remaining between them. Germline V gene lookup returns CDR1 SNHLY and CDR2 FYNNEI. The CDR3 region is CASSEGSSARGETQYF. For the CDR3, the DNA is TGTGCCAGCAGTGAAGGATCGTCGGCGCGGGGAGAGACCCAGTACTTC.

The chain joins TRBV21-1 to TRBJ1-5. TRBV21-1 is described as a pseudogene. The CDR3 totals 14 residues. CDR3 sequence: CASLSRVRNQPQHF. The CDR3 bases are TGTGCCAGTCTCAGCCGGGTCCGAAATCAGCCCCAGCATTTT.

J is TRBJ1-3 and V is TRBV6-6; unclear D gene. The CDR3 extends over 14 amino acids. V gave up 8 bases and J gave up 4 bases, with 15 bases separating them. Germline CDR1 is MNHNY and CDR2 is SVGAGI (reference sequence). CDR3 residues: CASVRSGSGNTIYF. The CDR3 DNA follows: TGTGCCAGCGTCCGCTCGGGGTCCGGAAACACCATATATTTT.